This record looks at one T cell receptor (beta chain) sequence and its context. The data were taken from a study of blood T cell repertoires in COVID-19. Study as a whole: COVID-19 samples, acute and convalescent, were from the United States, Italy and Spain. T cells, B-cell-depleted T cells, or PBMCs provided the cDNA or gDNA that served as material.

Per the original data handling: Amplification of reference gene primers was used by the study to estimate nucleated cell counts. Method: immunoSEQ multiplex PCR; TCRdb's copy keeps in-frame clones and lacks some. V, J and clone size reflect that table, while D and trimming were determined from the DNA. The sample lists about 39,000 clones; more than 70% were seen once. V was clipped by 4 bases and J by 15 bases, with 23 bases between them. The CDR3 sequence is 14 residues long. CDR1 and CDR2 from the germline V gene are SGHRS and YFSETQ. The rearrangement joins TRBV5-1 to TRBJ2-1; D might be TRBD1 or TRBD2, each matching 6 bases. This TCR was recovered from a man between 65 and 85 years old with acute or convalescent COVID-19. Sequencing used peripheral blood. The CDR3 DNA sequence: TGCGCCAGCAGCGTGGGGGCTTCTAGCGAGAGTCGGTTCTTC. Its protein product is CASSVGASSESRFF.